These T cell receptor beta chains were read from a single sample in a study of beta chain features in type 1 diabetes. Clones were sequenced by immunoSEQ multiplex PCR, and TCRdb holds only the in-frame ones, with some missing. The sample lists over 150,000 clones, around a tenth occurring once. The source material was central memory CD4+ T cells from blood. These receptor sequences come from a man between 25 and 39 years old with type 1 diabetes. Each CDR3 is given with its conserved first and last residue. Each record gives: D gene, clone size, V gene, J gene, CDR3 length, CDR3 protein, CDR3 DNA. The D gene is left open where the match is weak. Where a row states a size, it is once, few, many or the class of an expanded clone; other rows omit it.

d_gene: -; abundance: few; v_gene: TRBV28; j_gene: TRBJ2-6; len: 16; CDR3aa: CASSPGGTSGANVLTF; CDR3nt: TGTGCCAGCAGTCCCGGCGGGACCTCTGGGGCCAACGTCCTGACTTTC
d_gene: -; abundance: few; v_gene: TRBV7-2; j_gene: TRBJ2-7; len: 13; CDR3aa: CASSSTQGSEQYF; CDR3nt: TGTGCCAGCAGCTCGACCCAGGGATCCGAGCAGTACTTC
d_gene: -; abundance: -; v_gene: TRBV9; j_gene: TRBJ2-1; len: 15; CDR3aa: CASSGGGASYNEQFF; CDR3nt: TGTGCCAGCAGCGGGGGTGGGGCCTCCTACAATGAGCAGTTCTTC
d_gene: TRBD1; abundance: -; v_gene: TRBV14; j_gene: TRBJ1-1; len: 14; CDR3aa: CASSRLQGAAEAFF; CDR3nt: TGTGCCAGCAGCCGGTTACAGGGGGCAGCTGAAGCTTTCTTT
d_gene: -; abundance: -; v_gene: TRBV23-1; j_gene: TRBJ2-7; len: 15; CDR3aa: CASSLTPPGPYEQYF; CDR3nt: TGCGCCAGCAGTCTAACCCCCCCAGGTCCCTACGAGCAGTACTTC
d_gene: TRBD1; abundance: -; v_gene: TRBV28; j_gene: TRBJ1-5; len: 15; CDR3aa: CASSGQGAGNQPQHF; CDR3nt: TGTGCCAGCAGTGGACAGGGAGCCGGCAATCAGCCCCAGCATTTT
d_gene: TRBD1; abundance: -; v_gene: TRBV4-2; j_gene: TRBJ2-7; len: 13; CDR3aa: CASSRGQGYEQYF; CDR3nt: TGTGCCAGCAGCAGGGGACAGGGCTACGAGCAGTACTTC
d_gene: -; abundance: few; v_gene: TRBV7-2; j_gene: TRBJ2-3; len: 13; CDR3aa: CASSLGGVNTQYF; CDR3nt: TGTGCCAGCAGCTTGGGGGGAGTGAATACGCAGTATTTT
d_gene: TRBD1; abundance: few; v_gene: TRBV28; j_gene: TRBJ1-2; len: 12; CDR3aa: CASSLTGFGYTF; CDR3nt: TGTGCCAGCAGTTTGACAGGGTTTGGCTACACCTTC
d_gene: -; abundance: few; v_gene: TRBV9; j_gene: TRBJ2-7; len: 14; CDR3aa: CASSVGNRANEQYF; CDR3nt: TGTGCCAGCAGCGTAGGAAACAGGGCTAACGAGCAGTACTTC
d_gene: -; abundance: few; v_gene: TRBV11-2; j_gene: TRBJ2-7; len: 13; CDR3aa: CASSFFPEDEQYF; CDR3nt: TGTGCCAGCAGCTTTTTTCCGGAGGACGAGCAGTACTTC
d_gene: -; abundance: -; v_gene: TRBV4-2; j_gene: TRBJ1-4; len: 16; CDR3aa: CASSQGEGTNNEKLFF; CDR3nt: TGTGCCAGCAGCCAAGGTGAGGGGACAAACAATGAAAAACTGTTTTTT
d_gene: TRBD2; abundance: -; v_gene: TRBV9; j_gene: TRBJ2-3; len: 18; CDR3aa: CASSALPTSGASTDTQYF; CDR3nt: TGTGCCAGCAGCGCGCTCCCGACTAGCGGGGCTAGCACAGATACGCAGTATTTT
d_gene: -; abundance: -; v_gene: TRBV5-1; j_gene: TRBJ1-2; len: 15; CDR3aa: CASSFSTTETYGYTF; CDR3nt: TGCGCCAGCAGCTTCTCTACGACAGAGACCTATGGCTACACCTTC
d_gene: TRBD1; abundance: few; v_gene: TRBV29-1; j_gene: TRBJ1-2; len: 13; CDR3aa: CSVELTGGDGYTF; CDR3nt: TGCAGCGTTGAGCTAACAGGGGGCGATGGCTACACCTTC
d_gene: -; abundance: -; v_gene: TRBV28; j_gene: TRBJ1-1; len: 15; CDR3aa: CASNQEQRINSEAFF; CDR3nt: TGTGCCAGCAATCAGGAACAGCGGATAAACTCTGAAGCTTTCTTT
d_gene: -; abundance: -; v_gene: TRBV9; j_gene: TRBJ1-1; len: 13; CDR3aa: CASSGPGSLEAFF; CDR3nt: TGTGCCAGCAGCGGGCCCGGGAGCCTTGAAGCTTTCTTT
d_gene: TRBD2; abundance: -; v_gene: TRBV19; j_gene: TRBJ2-1; len: 16; CDR3aa: CASSTLVAGPDNEQFF; CDR3nt: TGTGCCAGTAGTACGTTGGTAGCGGGACCCGACAATGAGCAGTTCTTC
d_gene: -; abundance: -; v_gene: TRBV7-3; j_gene: TRBJ2-1; len: 14; CDR3aa: CASSLSTEQGEQFF; CDR3nt: TGTGCCAGCAGCTTATCGACGGAACAGGGTGAGCAGTTCTTC
d_gene: -; abundance: few; v_gene: TRBV18; j_gene: TRBJ2-1; len: 16; CDR3aa: CASSPRTGESYNEQFF; CDR3nt: TGTGCCAGCTCACCGCGGACGGGGGAATCCTACAATGAGCAGTTCTTC
d_gene: TRBD2; abundance: -; v_gene: TRBV30; j_gene: TRBJ2-1; len: 15; CDR3aa: CAWSVDGRGYNEQFF; CDR3nt: TGTGCCTGGAGTGTAGACGGGAGGGGCTACAATGAGCAGTTCTTC
d_gene: -; abundance: -; v_gene: TRBV29-1; j_gene: TRBJ2-1; len: 14; CDR3aa: CSVEKGYSYNEQFF; CDR3nt: TGCAGCGTTGAGAAGGGGTATTCCTACAATGAGCAGTTCTTC
d_gene: -; abundance: -; v_gene: TRBV19; j_gene: TRBJ2-2; len: 15; CDR3aa: CASRGRSGATGELFF; CDR3nt: TGTGCCAGTAGGGGTCGGAGCGGAGCCACCGGGGAGCTGTTTTTT
d_gene: -; abundance: few; v_gene: TRBV7-9; j_gene: TRBJ1-2; len: 14; CDR3aa: CASSLSPQGDGYTF; CDR3nt: TGTGCCAGCAGCTTAAGTCCCCAGGGCGATGGCTACACCTTC
d_gene: TRBD2; abundance: few; v_gene: TRBV5-1; j_gene: TRBJ2-5; len: 15; CDR3aa: CASSKTSGREETQYF; CDR3nt: TGCGCCAGCAGTAAGACTAGCGGGCGAGAAGAGACCCAGTACTTC
d_gene: TRBD1; abundance: few; v_gene: TRBV29-1; j_gene: TRBJ1-2; len: 12; CDR3aa: CSARTGGYGYTF; CDR3nt: TGCAGCGCCCGGACAGGGGGCTATGGCTACACCTTC
d_gene: -; abundance: -; v_gene: TRBV7-2; j_gene: TRBJ1-5; len: 14; CDR3aa: CASSLDSTNQPQHF; CDR3nt: TGTGCCAGCAGCTTAGACAGTACCAATCAGCCCCAGCATTTT
d_gene: -; abundance: few; v_gene: TRBV28; j_gene: TRBJ2-5; len: 12; CDR3aa: CASSFKGETQYF; CDR3nt: TGTGCCAGCAGCTTCAAGGGGGAGACCCAGTACTTC
d_gene: -; abundance: -; v_gene: TRBV28; j_gene: TRBJ2-7; len: 16; CDR3aa: CASSFPLSGDSYEQYF; CDR3nt: TGTGCCAGCAGTTTTCCTCTTTCGGGGGACTCCTACGAGCAGTACTTC
d_gene: TRBD1; abundance: -; v_gene: TRBV9; j_gene: TRBJ1-3; len: 19; CDR3aa: CASSVAAGQGTFSGNTIYF; CDR3nt: TGTGCCAGCAGCGTAGCAGCGGGACAGGGTACGTTCTCTGGAAACACCATATATTTT
d_gene: TRBD1; abundance: -; v_gene: TRBV10-3; j_gene: TRBJ2-3; len: 15; CDR3aa: CAISLGQGHTDTQYF; CDR3nt: TGTGCCATCAGCCTGGGACAGGGGCACACAGATACGCAGTATTTT
d_gene: TRBD1; abundance: few; v_gene: TRBV4-1; j_gene: TRBJ2-7; len: 16; CDR3aa: CASSQDFRRSGQGQYF; CDR3nt: TGCGCCAGCAGCCAAGATTTTCGGCGGAGCGGACAGGGGCAGTACTTC
d_gene: -; abundance: -; v_gene: TRBV10-3; j_gene: TRBJ2-3; len: 14; CDR3aa: CASSYSRATDTQYF; CDR3nt: TGTGCCAGCAGTTACTCGCGGGCCACAGATACGCAGTATTTT
d_gene: TRBD1; abundance: -; v_gene: TRBV4-3; j_gene: TRBJ2-5; len: 16; CDR3aa: CASSREVGTGQETQYF; CDR3nt: TGCGCCAGCAGCCGAGAAGTTGGGACAGGGCAAGAGACCCAGTACTTC
d_gene: -; abundance: -; v_gene: TRBV14; j_gene: TRBJ1-2; len: 16; CDR3aa: CASSHSQSADNYGYTF; CDR3nt: TGTGCCAGCAGCCATTCCCAATCGGCGGATAACTATGGCTACACCTTC
d_gene: -; abundance: -; v_gene: TRBV20-1; j_gene: TRBJ2-5; len: 10; CDR3aa: CSATGETQYF; CDR3nt: TGCAGTGCTACAGGAGAGACCCAGTACTTC
d_gene: -; abundance: few; v_gene: TRBV30; j_gene: TRBJ2-7; len: 16; CDR3aa: CAWRDKQRAPSYEQYF; CDR3nt: TGTGCCTGGAGGGATAAACAGCGGGCGCCCTCCTACGAGCAGTACTTC
d_gene: TRBD1; abundance: few; v_gene: TRBV7-3; j_gene: TRBJ2-7; len: 16; CDR3aa: CASSPGPGQGSYEQYF; CDR3nt: TGTGCCAGCAGCCCGGGTCCGGGACAGGGATCCTACGAGCAGTACTTC
d_gene: -; abundance: few; v_gene: TRBV28; j_gene: TRBJ2-1; len: 11; CDR3aa: CASSPSRQQFF; CDR3nt: TGTGCCAGCAGCCCTAGTAGACAGCAGTTCTTC
d_gene: -; abundance: many; v_gene: TRBV7-2; j_gene: TRBJ2-2; len: 15; CDR3aa: CASSPPAVAVGELFF; CDR3nt: TGTGCCAGCAGCCCGCCGGCGGTAGCTGTCGGGGAGCTGTTTTTT
d_gene: TRBD1; abundance: few; v_gene: TRBV29-1; j_gene: TRBJ1-2; len: 13; CDR3aa: CSAGTGVNYGYTF; CDR3nt: TGCAGCGCCGGGACAGGGGTGAACTATGGCTACACCTTC
d_gene: -; abundance: few; v_gene: TRBV14; j_gene: TRBJ2-5; len: 14; CDR3aa: CASSQGRRRETQYF; CDR3nt: TGTGCCAGCAGCCAAGGGCGGCGACGGGAGACCCAGTACTTC
d_gene: TRBD1; abundance: -; v_gene: TRBV4-1; j_gene: TRBJ2-5; len: 17; CDR3aa: CASSQEIGAGGRETQYF; CDR3nt: TGCGCCAGCAGCCAAGAGATAGGTGCAGGGGGACGGGAGACCCAGTACTTC
d_gene: TRBD2; abundance: -; v_gene: TRBV28; j_gene: TRBJ2-7; len: 13; CDR3aa: CASRKTSIHEQYF; CDR3nt: TGTGCCAGCAGGAAGACTAGCATCCACGAGCAGTACTTC
d_gene: TRBD2; abundance: -; v_gene: TRBV9; j_gene: TRBJ2-3; len: 18; CDR3aa: CASSDTSGRGGSTDTQYF; CDR3nt: TGTGCCAGCAGCGATACTAGCGGGAGAGGGGGCAGCACAGATACGCAGTATTTT
d_gene: TRBD2; abundance: few; v_gene: TRBV5-4; j_gene: TRBJ2-5; len: 15; CDR3aa: CASSARSSGQETQYF; CDR3nt: TGTGCCAGCAGCGCGCGTTCTAGCGGTCAAGAGACCCAGTACTTC
d_gene: -; abundance: few; v_gene: TRBV19; j_gene: TRBJ2-1; len: 14; CDR3aa: CASTDDYRDNEQFF; CDR3nt: TGTGCCAGTACCGACGACTACAGGGATAATGAGCAGTTCTTC
d_gene: TRBD1; abundance: few; v_gene: TRBV6-5; j_gene: TRBJ2-3; len: 16; CDR3aa: CASSYSMGQGGDTQYF; CDR3nt: TGTGCCAGCAGTTACTCGATGGGACAGGGGGGAGATACGCAGTATTTT
d_gene: -; abundance: few; v_gene: TRBV28; j_gene: TRBJ2-7; len: 12; CDR3aa: CASNGVSYEQYF; CDR3nt: TGTGCCAGCAACGGAGTCTCCTACGAGCAGTACTTC
d_gene: TRBD1; abundance: -; v_gene: TRBV11-2; j_gene: TRBJ1-1; len: 13; CDR3aa: CASRTQGKTEAFF; CDR3nt: TGTGCCAGCAGAACACAGGGGAAGACTGAAGCTTTCTTT
d_gene: TRBD1; abundance: few; v_gene: TRBV2; j_gene: TRBJ1-1; len: 19; CDR3aa: CASASRPGQAKFMNTEAFF; CDR3nt: TGTGCCAGCGCCAGCAGACCCGGACAGGCCAAGTTCATGAACACTGAAGCTTTCTTT
d_gene: -; abundance: few; v_gene: TRBV23-1; j_gene: TRBJ2-1; len: 17; CDR3aa: CASSPFRGRGSWNEQFF; CDR3nt: TGCGCCAGCAGTCCCTTCCGTGGCCGGGGATCGTGGAATGAGCAGTTCTTC
d_gene: -; abundance: -; v_gene: TRBV9; j_gene: TRBJ2-6; len: 16; CDR3aa: CASSVLSTAGANVLTF; CDR3nt: TGTGCCAGCAGCGTTCTCTCTACTGCGGGGGCCAACGTCCTGACTTTC
d_gene: -; abundance: -; v_gene: TRBV2; j_gene: TRBJ2-5; len: 13; CDR3aa: CASRDGSVETQYF; CDR3nt: TGTGCCAGCAGGGACGGGAGTGTAGAGACCCAGTACTTC